This TCR beta chain was recorded in a study of long-term antiretroviral therapy in people with HIV. Whole-study results and caveats: Drawn between the mid-2000s and the late 2010s, the blood was possibly obtained under older ART regimens. ART adherence, viral resistance and therapy changes went undocumented.

Survey-level immunoSEQ v3.0 assays were run. The study targeted roughly 35,000-50,000 T-cell genomes per sample in sequencing. Produced via immunoSEQ multiplex PCR; TCRdb's table is partial and in-frame only. The table lists more than 25,000 clones, about 88% of them singletons. V lost 1 base, J lost 5 bases, and 15 bases lay in between. This CDR3 region has 16 residues. Per germline, CDR1 MDHEN and CDR2 SYDVKM. Comment on this clone: The target antigen is unknown.

The specimen was unsorted PBMCs, collected 2 years after starting antiretroviral therapy. The V call is TRBV28, the J call TRBJ2-1; D possibly matches TRBD1 or TRBD2 (6 bases each). The receptor's source is a man aged 50 to 60 with HIV. The chain's CDR3 is CASSLYHTGANNEQFF. The DNA of the CDR3 is TGTGCCAGCAGTTTATACCATACGGGGGCAAACAATGAGCAGTTCTTC.